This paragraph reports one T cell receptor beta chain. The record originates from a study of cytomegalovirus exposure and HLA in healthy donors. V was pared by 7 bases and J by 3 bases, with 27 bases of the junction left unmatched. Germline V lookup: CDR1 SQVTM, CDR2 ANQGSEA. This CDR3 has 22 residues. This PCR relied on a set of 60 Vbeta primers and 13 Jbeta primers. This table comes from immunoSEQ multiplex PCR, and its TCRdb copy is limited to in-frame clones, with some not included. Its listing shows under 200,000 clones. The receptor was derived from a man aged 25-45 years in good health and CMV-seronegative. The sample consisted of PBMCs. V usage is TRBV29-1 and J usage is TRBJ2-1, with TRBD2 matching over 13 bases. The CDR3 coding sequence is TGCAGCGCCGCGGGAACCACTCCCGGGACTAGCGGGAATCTTCCGGGCTACAATGAGCAGTTCTTC. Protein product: CSAAGTTPGTSGNLPGYNEQFF.